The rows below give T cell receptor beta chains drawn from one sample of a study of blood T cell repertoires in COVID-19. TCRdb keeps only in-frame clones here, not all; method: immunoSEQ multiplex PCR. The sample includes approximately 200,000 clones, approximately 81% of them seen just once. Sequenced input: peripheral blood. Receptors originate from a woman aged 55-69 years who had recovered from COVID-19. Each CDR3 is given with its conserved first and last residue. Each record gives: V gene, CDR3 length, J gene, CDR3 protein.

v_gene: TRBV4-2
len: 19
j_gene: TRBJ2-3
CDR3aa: CASSQERGLAGGLTDTQYF

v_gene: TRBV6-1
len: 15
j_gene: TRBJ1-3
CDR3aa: CASSETGFSGNTIYF

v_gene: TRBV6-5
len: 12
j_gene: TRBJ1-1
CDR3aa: CASRSGGIEAFF

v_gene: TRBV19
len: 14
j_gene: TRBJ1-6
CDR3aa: CASKEGQGGSPLHF

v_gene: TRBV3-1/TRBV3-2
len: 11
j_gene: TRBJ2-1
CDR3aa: CASLEDNEQFF

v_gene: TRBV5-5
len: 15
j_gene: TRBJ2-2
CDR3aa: CASSLGTENTGELFF

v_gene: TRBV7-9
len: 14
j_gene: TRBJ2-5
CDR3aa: CASSLGQGYETQYF

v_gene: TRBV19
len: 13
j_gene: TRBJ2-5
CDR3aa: CASRTSGAETQYF

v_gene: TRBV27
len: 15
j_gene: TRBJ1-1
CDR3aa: CASSGQGWVGTEAFF

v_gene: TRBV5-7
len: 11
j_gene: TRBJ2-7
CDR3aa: CASSFSPGQYF

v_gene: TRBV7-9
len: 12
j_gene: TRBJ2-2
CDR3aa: CAISENTGELFF

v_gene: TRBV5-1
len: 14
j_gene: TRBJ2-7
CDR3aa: CASSLDRGPYEQYF

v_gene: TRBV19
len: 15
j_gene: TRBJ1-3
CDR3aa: CASSPGQSSGNTIYF

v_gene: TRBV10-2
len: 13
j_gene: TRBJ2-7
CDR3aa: CASSESNSNEQYF

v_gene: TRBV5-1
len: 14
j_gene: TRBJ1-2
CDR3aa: CASSIGQGDYGYTF

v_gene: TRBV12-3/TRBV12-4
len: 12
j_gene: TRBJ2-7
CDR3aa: CASKQGAYEQYF

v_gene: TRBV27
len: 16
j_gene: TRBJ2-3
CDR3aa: CASSLTSAGFTDTQYF

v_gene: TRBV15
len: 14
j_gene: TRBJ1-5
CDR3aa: CATSTTLGGQPQHF

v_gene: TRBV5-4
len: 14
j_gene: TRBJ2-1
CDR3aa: CASSLGGGVDEQFF

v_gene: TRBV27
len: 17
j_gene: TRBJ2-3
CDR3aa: CASSLLIAGAGTDTQYF

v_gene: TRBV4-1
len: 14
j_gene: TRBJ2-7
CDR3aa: CASSQVDISYEQYF

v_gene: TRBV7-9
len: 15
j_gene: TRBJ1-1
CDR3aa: CASSIMAGGLGEAFF

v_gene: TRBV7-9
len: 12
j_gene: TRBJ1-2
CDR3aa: CASSNRVDGYTF

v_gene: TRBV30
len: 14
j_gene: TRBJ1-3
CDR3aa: CAWKYSPSGNTIYF

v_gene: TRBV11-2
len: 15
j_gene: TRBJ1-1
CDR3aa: CASSPWEGMNTEAFF

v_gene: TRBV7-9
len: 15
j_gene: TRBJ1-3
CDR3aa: CASSRPGGYENTIYF

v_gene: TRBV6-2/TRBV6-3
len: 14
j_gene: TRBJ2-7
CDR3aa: CASSGQSHSYEQYF

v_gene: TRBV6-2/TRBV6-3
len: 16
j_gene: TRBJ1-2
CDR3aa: CASSPTDYKTAYGYTF

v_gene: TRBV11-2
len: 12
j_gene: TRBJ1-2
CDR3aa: CASSLGPYGYTF

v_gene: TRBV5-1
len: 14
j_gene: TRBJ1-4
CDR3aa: CASSQGSGGEKLFF

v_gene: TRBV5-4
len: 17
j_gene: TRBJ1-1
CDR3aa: CASRQDRGLRLDTEAFF

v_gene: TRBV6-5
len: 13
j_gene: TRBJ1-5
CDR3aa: CASSAEVRKPQHF

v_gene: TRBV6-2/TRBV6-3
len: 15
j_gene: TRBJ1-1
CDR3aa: CASSYTSLMNTEAFF

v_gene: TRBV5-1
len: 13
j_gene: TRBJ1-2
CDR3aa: CASSLGDAGGYTF

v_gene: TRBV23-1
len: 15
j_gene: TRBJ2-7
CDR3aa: CASSQPPGQRYEQYF

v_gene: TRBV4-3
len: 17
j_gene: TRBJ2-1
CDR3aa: CASRQTSGASSYNEQFF

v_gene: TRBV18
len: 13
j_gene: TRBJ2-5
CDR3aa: CASSRQEMETQYF

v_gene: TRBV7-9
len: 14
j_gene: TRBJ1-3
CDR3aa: CASSEEGVGNTIYF

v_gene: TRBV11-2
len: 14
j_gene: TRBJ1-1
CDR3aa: CASSPFPGDTEAFF

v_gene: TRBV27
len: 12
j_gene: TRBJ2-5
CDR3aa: CASSSFPETQYF

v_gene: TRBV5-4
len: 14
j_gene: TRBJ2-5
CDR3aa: CASSPARRQETQYF

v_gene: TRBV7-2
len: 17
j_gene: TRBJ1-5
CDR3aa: CASSLPGGGISNQPQHF

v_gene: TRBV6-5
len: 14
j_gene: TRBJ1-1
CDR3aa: CASMVQALNTEAFF

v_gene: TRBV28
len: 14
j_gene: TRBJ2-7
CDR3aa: CASRPAGVSYEQYF